These 20 T cell receptor beta chains share one sample of origin, sequenced in a study of vaccination effects on CD4 cells after COVID-19. Some clones are missing from TCRdb's copy, which holds only in-frame ones; the method was immunoSEQ multiplex PCR. The data contain about 48,000 clones, nearly 80% of them singletons. Their antigens are not known. Antigen-specific CD4+ T cells were expanded (with viral peptide pools) by the ViraFEST assay ahead of sequencing. Following culture for under 12 days, CD4+ T cells were isolated. Nucleocapsid antibodies stayed negative before and after vaccination, showing no earlier SARS-CoV-2 infection. The sample consisted of CD4+ T cells from PBMCs cultured with HCoV-OC43 spike peptides, taken before COVID-19 vaccination. The subset: HCoV-OC43 spike overlapping peptide pool stimulation. All receptors derive from a human donor who received a COVID-19 vaccine.

This chain joins TRBV5-1 and TRBJ1-4; no clear D. There are 15 residues in the CDR3. Germline V lookup: CDR1 SGHRS, CDR2 YFSETQ. Trimming left V 0 bases short and J 3 bases short, with 9 bases between. The CDR3 DNA reads TGCGCCAGCAGCTTGGGAACTGTGGCTAATGAAAAACTGTTTTTT. The encoded protein is CASSLGTVANEKLFF.

V usage is TRBV6-1 and J usage is TRBJ2-3, with TRBD1 matching over 7 bases. The CDR3 loop spans 16 amino acids. CDR1 MNHNS and CDR2 SASEGT come from the germline V gene. Losses at the gene ends were 1 base for V and 4 bases for J; bases not matched to a gene: 8. The CDR3 DNA reads TGTGCCAGCAGTGAAGGCTGGCAGGGGGAAGCAGATACGCAGTATTTT. Its translation is CASSEGWQGEADTQYF.

V is TRBV9 and J is TRBJ2-1; TRBD1 agrees at 7 bases. The CDR3 extends over 16 amino acids. Germline trimming cut 1 base from V and 2 bases from J; bases unmatched to any gene: 6. Germline loops: CDR1 SGDLS, CDR2 YYNGEE. The CDR3 spells CASSVTTGSPYNEQFF. The CDR3 nucleotides read TGTGCCAGCAGCGTAACGACAGGGTCACCCTACAATGAGCAGTTCTTC.

This clone has just one count. V gene TRBV28 combines with J gene TRBJ1-4; D is unresolved. The germline V and J ends were trimmed by 7 bases and 7 bases, with 22 bases remaining between them. The CDR3 runs 16 residues. CDR1 is MDHEN, CDR2 SYDVKM, per germline. Here the CDR3 DNA reads TGTGCCAGCACCCCCCTCACGCAAATTAAACGTGAAAAACTGTTTTTT. This gives the protein CASTPLTQIKREKLFF. Using reference TRBV28 and TRBJ1-4 for the parts outside the CDR3, the full variable domain is DVKVTQSSRYLVKRTGEKVFLECVQDMDHENMFWYRQDPGLGLRLIYFSYDVKMKEKGDIPEGYSVSREKKERFSLILESASTNQTSMYLCASTPLTQIKREKLFFGSGTQLSVL.

This clone was observed once. The CDR3 protein is CASSTRQQRGNTIYF. DNA of the CDR3: TGTGCCAGTAGTACCCGACAGCAGAGGGGAAACACCATATATTTT. This chain connects TRBV19 to TRBJ1-3, with TRBD1 as a possible D gene (5 bases). This CDR3 has 15 amino acids. V gave up 4 bases and J gave up 4 bases, with 14 bases separating them. Germline V lookup: CDR1 LNHDA, CDR2 SQIVND (reference sequence).

Comments on this clone: Additional DNA sequences in this sample encode the identical CDR3. The chain couples TRBV18 to TRBJ2-5; D is undetermined. The germline V and J ends were trimmed by 3 bases and 2 bases, with 7 bases remaining between them. CDR3 length: 13 residues. CDR1 and CDR2 (germline): KGHSH, LQKENI. The CDR3 nucleotides are TGTGCCAGCTCACCCTTACGACAAGAGACCCAGTACTTC. Translation: CASSPLRQETQYF. The full variable domain, rest sourced from reference TRBV18 and TRBJ2-5, is NAGVMQNPRHLVRRRGQEARLRCSPMKGHSHVYWYRQLPEEGLKFMVYLQKENIIDESGMPKERFSAEFPKEGPSILRIQQVVRGDSAAYFCASSPLRQETQYFGPGTRLLVL.

This clone was seen a single time. The V and J genes are TRBV6-5 and TRBJ2-3; 7 nucleotides agree with TRBD2. The CDR3 is 14 amino acids. Looked up from germline, CDR1 is MNHEY and CDR2 is SVGAGI. With 5 bases clipped from V and 1 base from J, the junction kept 3 bases outside the gene matches. Here the CDR3 DNA reads TGTGCCAGCAGTACTACTAGCGGCACAGATACGCAGTATTTT. Its translation is CASSTTSGTDTQYF.

This chain links TRBV2 with TRBJ1-2; 7 bases are shared with TRBD1. CDR1 SNHLY and CDR2 FYNNEI come from the germline V gene. The CDR3 runs 14 residues. Trimming took 7 bases from V and 1 from J; bases not matched to a gene: 6. As DNA, the CDR3 is TGTGCCAGCATCAGGACAGGACTTAACTATGGCTACACCTTC. Protein sequence: CASIRTGLNYGYTF.

The rearrangement joins TRBV6-5 to TRBJ2-7; tentative D call: TRBD1 (5 bases). V lost 2 bases and J lost 6, with 11 bases in between. Germline CDR1 and CDR2: MNHEY and SVGAGI. The CDR3 has 13 residues. CDR3: CASSYAQGSEQYV. For the CDR3, the DNA is TGTGCCAGCAGTTACGCCCAGGGAAGCGAGCAGTACGTC.

V usage is TRBV6-5 and J usage is TRBJ2-7; D is ambiguous. The CDR3 contains 15 residues. Germline lookup yields CDR1 MNHEY and CDR2 SVGAGI. V was shortened by 5 bases and J by 3 bases, with 17 bases between the two germline ends. CDR3 in DNA: TGTGCCAGCAGTCGAAGTACAGATTCCGTCTACGAGCAGTACGTC. This encodes CASSRSTDSVYEQYV.

The chain links TRBV5-1 to TRBJ1-1; D gene uncertain. The CDR3 covers 12 residues. From germline, CDR1 is SGHRS and CDR2 YFSETQ. Trimming removed 0 bases from V and 6 bases from J, with 6 bases in between. Here the CDR3 DNA reads TGCGCCAGCAGCTTGGTGGGATCTGAAGCTTTCTTT. Amino acid sequence: CASSLVGSEAFF.

This clone was seen once. This chain links TRBV29-1 with TRBJ2-3, with TRBD2 matching over 7 bases. Germline loops: CDR1 SQVTM, CDR2 ANQGSEA. The CDR3 loop spans 14 amino acids. V trimming: 5 bases; J trimming: 4 bases; junction bases outside the gene matches: 9. CDR3 in amino acids: CSVYQRGMSDTQYF. The CDR3 DNA sequence: TGCAGCGTTTATCAGCGGGGTATGTCAGATACGCAGTATTTT.

The count of this clone is one. The genes are TRBV6-1 and TRBJ1-5, with D perhaps TRBD1 (5 bases). Trimming removed 4 bases at V and 3 bases at J, with 16 bases between. The CDR3 is 16 residues long. Germline assignment: CDR1 MNHNS and CDR2 SASEGT. Here the CDR3 reads CASSGKDTHLNQPQHF. The CDR3 DNA reads TGTGCCAGCAGTGGGAAGGACACTCACCTCAATCAGCCCCAGCATTTT.

The chain is built from TRBV4-1 and TRBJ1-5, with a possible D match to TRBD1 (5 bases). Germline V gives CDR1 MGHRA, CDR2 YSYEKL. The CDR3 is 15 residues long. V was clipped by 2 bases and J by 3 bases, with 11 bases between them. DNA of the CDR3: TGCGCCAGCAGCCAACCTGACAGAGACAATCAGCCCCAGCATTTT. Translating it yields CASSQPDRDNQPQHF.

V and J are TRBV25-1 and TRBJ1-1; a weak D match, TRBD1 (5 bases). The CDR3 runs to 15 residues. CDR1 is MGHDK, CDR2 SYGVNS, per germline. Trimming pared 1 base from V and 1 base from J, leaving 10 bases between. DNA of the CDR3: TGTGCCAGCAGTGAATCCACAGGCGGGAACACTGAAGCTTTCTTT. This sequence encodes CASSESTGGNTEAFF.

This clone showed up just a few times. The chain carries TRBV10-3 and TRBJ2-4; D perhaps matches TRBD2 (6 bases). Germline values: CDR1 ENHRY, CDR2 SYGVKD. The CDR3 length is 13 residues. Trimming left V 11 bases short and J 3 bases short, with 14 bases between. CDR3: CAPRVGLKNIQYF. CDR3 coding DNA: TGTGCCCCCCGCGTGGGACTCAAAAACATTCAGTACTTC.

The rearrangement links TRBV7-2 to TRBJ2-3; 9 nucleotides line up with TRBD2. CDR3 length: 17 residues. V shed 4 bases and J 6 bases; nucleotides not matched to a gene: 14. The germline CDR1 and CDR2 sequences are SGHTA and FQGNSA. The CDR3 nucleotides read TGTGCCAGCAGCTGGTACGGACTAGCGAAAAGTCGCGATACGCAGTATTTT. It specifies CASSWYGLAKSRDTQYF.

The DNA of the CDR3 is TGTGCCACCAGTGATCCACCGGGGGACAATGAGCAGTTCTTC. Translated: CATSDPPGDNEQFF. The chain has TRBV24-1 and TRBJ2-1; a weak D match, TRBD2 (6 bases). The CDR3 loop spans 14 amino acids. Germline-derived CDR1 and CDR2 are KGHDR and SFDVKD. Trimming stripped 3 bases from V and 5 bases from J, with 10 bases between.

A few counts support this clone. The chain employs TRBV30 and TRBJ1-3, with D possibly matching TRBD1 (5 bases). The CDR3 is 14 residues long. Trimming left V 5 bases short and J 4 bases short, with 15 bases between. Germline values: CDR1 GTSNPN, CDR2 SVGIG (reference sequence). The CDR3 is CAWQSGTEGNTIYF. In DNA, the CDR3 is TGTGCCTGGCAATCCGGGACTGAAGGAAACACCATATATTTT.

V gene TRBV6-5 combines with J gene TRBJ2-5; TRBD2 is a possible D gene (6 bases). V lost 10 bases, J lost 3 bases, and 21 bases lay in between. This CDR3 is built from 15 residues. CDR1 and CDR2 (germline): MNHEY, SVGAGI. The CDR3 here is CATRSGPPQKETQYF. As DNA, the CDR3 is TGTGCCACCAGGAGCGGGCCGCCCCAAAAAGAGACCCAGTACTTC.